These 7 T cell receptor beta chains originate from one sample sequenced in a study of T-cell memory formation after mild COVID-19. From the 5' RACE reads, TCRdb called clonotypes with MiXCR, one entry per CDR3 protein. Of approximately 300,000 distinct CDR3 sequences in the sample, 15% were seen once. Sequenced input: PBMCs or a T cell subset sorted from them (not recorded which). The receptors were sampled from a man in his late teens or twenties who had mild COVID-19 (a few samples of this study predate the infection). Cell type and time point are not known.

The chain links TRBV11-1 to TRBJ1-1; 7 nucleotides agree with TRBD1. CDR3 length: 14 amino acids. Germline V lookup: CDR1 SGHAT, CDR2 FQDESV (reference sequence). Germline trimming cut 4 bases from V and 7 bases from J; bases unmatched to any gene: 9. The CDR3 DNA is TGTGCCAGCAGCTCAACCGGGACAGAATTTGAAGCTTTCTTT. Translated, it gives CASSSTGTEFEAFF.

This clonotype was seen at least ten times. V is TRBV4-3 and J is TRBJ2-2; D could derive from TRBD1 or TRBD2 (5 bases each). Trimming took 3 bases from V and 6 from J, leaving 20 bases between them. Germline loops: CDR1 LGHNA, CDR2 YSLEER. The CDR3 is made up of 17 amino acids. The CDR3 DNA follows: TGCGCCAGCAGCCATGCTATTCGGGGCACGAATGCCGGGGAGCTGTTTTTT. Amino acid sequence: CASSHAIRGTNAGELFF.

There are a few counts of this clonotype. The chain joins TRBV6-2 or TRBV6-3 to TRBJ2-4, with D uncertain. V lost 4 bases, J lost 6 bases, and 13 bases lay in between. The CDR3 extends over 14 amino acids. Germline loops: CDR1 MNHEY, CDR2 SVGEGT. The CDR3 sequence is CASSFRRHLNIQYF. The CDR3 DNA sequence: TGTGCCAGCAGTTTCCGACGACATTTAAACATTCAGTACTTC.

CDR3 protein: CASSEILQAHNSPLHF. The CDR3 DNA sequence: TGTGCCAGCAGTGAAATCTTACAGGCTCATAATTCACCCCTCCACTTT. The chain links TRBV6-1 to TRBJ1-6; D possibly corresponds to TRBD1 (5 bases). V lost 2 bases to trimming and J lost 5 bases, with 13 bases between them. The CDR3 runs 16 residues. CDR1 and CDR2 (germline): MNHNS, SASEGT.

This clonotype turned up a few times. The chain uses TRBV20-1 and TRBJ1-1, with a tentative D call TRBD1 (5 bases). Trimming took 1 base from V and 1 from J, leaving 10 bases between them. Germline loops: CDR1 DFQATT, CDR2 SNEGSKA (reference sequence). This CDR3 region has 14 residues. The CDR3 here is CSARVGTANTEAFF. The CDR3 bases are TGCAGTGCTAGAGTTGGGACGGCGAACACTGAAGCTTTCTTT.

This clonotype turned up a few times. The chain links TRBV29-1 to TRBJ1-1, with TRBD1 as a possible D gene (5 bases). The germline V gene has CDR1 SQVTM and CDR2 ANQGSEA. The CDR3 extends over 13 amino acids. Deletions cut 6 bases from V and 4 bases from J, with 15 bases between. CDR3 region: CSVATGLATEAFF. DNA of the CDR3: TGCAGCGTAGCTACAGGTCTCGCCACTGAAGCTTTCTTT.

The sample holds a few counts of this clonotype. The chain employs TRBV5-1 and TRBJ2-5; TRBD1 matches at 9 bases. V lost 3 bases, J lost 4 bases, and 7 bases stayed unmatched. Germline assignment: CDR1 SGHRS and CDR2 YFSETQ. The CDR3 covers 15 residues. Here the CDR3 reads CASSSGTGIRETQYF. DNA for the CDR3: TGCGCCAGCAGCTCCGGGACAGGGATTCGAGAGACCCAGTACTTC.